Sequencing of this T cell receptor (beta chain) was carried out in a study of blood T cell repertoires in COVID-19. Study information: Nucleic acid was either cDNA or gDNA, and it came from T cells, B-cell-depleted T cells, or PBMCs.

Study processing details: Amplification of reference gene primers was used by the study to estimate nucleated cell counts. TCRdb's table, derived via immunoSEQ multiplex PCR, lists solely in-frame clones and lacks some. V and J calls and clone size are copied from that table; D and trimming were computed from the DNA. The data contain some 180,000 clones, roughly 91% of them seen just once; the ten biggest clones take up roughly 6%. Germline lookup yields CDR1 SGDLS and CDR2 YYNGEE. The CDR3 has 17 amino acids. Trimming stripped 0 bases from V and 6 bases from J, with 19 bases between. V gene TRBV9 combines with J gene TRBJ2-1, with D possibly TRBD1 on 6 matching bases. Sequencing input: peripheral blood. This receptor was obtained from a man between 35 and 55 years old with active or convalescent COVID-19. The CDR3 reads CASSVGGWGTGSNEQFF. For the CDR3, the DNA is TGTGCCAGCAGCGTAGGAGGTTGGGGTACAGGGAGCAATGAGCAGTTCTTC.